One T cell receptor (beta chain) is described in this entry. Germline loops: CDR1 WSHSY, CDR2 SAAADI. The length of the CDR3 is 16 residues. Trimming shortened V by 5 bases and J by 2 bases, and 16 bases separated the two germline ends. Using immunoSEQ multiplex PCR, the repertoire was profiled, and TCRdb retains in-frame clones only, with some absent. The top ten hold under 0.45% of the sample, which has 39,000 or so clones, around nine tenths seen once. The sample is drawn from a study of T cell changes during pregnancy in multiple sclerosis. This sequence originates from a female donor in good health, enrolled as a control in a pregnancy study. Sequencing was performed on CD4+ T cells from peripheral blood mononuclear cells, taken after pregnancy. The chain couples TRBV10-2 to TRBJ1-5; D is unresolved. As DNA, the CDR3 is TGCGCCAGCAGTACGGGAGGTACGCTGGGCAATCAGCCCCAGCATTTT. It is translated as CASSTGGTLGNQPQHF.